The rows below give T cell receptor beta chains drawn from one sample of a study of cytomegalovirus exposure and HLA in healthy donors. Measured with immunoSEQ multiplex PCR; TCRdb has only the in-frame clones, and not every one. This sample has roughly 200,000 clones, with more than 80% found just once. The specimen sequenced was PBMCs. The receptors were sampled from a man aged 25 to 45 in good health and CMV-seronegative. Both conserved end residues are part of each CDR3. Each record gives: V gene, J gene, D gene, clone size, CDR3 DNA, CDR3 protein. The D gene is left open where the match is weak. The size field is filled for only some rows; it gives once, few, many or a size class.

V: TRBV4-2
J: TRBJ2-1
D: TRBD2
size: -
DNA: TGTGCCAGCAGCCAAGATGAGGTAGCGGGGGGCTCCTACAATGAGCAGTTCTTC
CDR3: CASSQDEVAGGSYNEQFF

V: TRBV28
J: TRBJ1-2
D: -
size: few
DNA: TGTGCCAGCAGTCGAGTCCGACAGAACTATGGCTACACCTTC
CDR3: CASSRVRQNYGYTF

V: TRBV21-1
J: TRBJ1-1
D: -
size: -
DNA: TGTGCCAGCAGCTATAGCAGGGGACCCATGAACACTGAAGCTTTCTTT
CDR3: CASSYSRGPMNTEAFF

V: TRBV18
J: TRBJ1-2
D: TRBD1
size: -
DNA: TGTGCCAGCTCCCCCGGGACAGGGGGTTTTGGCTACACCTTC
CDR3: CASSPGTGGFGYTF

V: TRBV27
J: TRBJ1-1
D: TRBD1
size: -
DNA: TGTGCCAGCAGTTTATCGCGGGACAGTCATCCTGAAGCTTTCTTT
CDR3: CASSLSRDSHPEAFF

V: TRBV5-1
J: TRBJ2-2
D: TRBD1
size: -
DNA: TGCGCCAGCGAACCGGGACAGACTAACACCGGGGAGCTGTTTTTT
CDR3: CASEPGQTNTGELFF

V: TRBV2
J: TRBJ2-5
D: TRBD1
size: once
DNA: TGTGCCAGCAGTTGGGACAGGGGGCGCATTGCAGAGACCCAGTACTTC
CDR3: CASSWDRGRIAETQYF

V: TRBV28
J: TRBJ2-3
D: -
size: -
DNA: TGTGCCAGCAGTTTGGACAGAGCTGGGGATACGCAGTATTTT
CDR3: CASSLDRAGDTQYF

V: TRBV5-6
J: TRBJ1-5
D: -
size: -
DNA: TGTGCCAGCAGCTTGAGGGAGGCAGGGCCAAGTGCCCAGCATTTT
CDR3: CASSLREAGPSAQHF

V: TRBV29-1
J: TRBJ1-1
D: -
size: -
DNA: TGCAGCGTCGCCGGACAGCGGAACACTGAAGCTTTCTTT
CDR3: CSVAGQRNTEAFF

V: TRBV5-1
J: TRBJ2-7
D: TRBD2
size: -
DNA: TGCGCCAGCAGCTTAGGACTAGCGGGGGGGTCCTTACCCTCCTACGAGCAGTACTTC
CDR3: CASSLGLAGGSLPSYEQYF

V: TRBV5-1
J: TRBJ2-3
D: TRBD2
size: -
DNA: TGCGCCAGCAGCTTGGTGGTTGGTAGCGGGGGGCAAGATACGCAGTATTTT
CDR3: CASSLVVGSGGQDTQYF

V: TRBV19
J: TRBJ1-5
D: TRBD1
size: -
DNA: TGTGCCAGTAGTAGCGTCGGGACAGGTTATCAGCCCCAGCATTTT
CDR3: CASSSVGTGYQPQHF

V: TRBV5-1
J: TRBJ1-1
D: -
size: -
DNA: TGCGCCAGCAGCCCCCAGGCAGGGGTTCACATGAACACTGAAGCTTTCTTT
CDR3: CASSPQAGVHMNTEAFF

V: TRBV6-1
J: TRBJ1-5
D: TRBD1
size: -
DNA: TGTGCCAGCAGTGCAGGGGGAAATCAGCCCCAGCATTTT
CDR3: CASSAGGNQPQHF

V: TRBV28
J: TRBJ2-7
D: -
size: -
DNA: TGTGCCAGCAGTCCCGAGATAGCCGTCTCCTACGAGCAGTACTTC
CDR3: CASSPEIAVSYEQYF

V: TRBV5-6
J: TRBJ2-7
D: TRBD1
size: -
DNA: TGTGCCAGCAGTTTTGCCGGGACAGGGCCCAACGAGCAGTACTTC
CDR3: CASSFAGTGPNEQYF

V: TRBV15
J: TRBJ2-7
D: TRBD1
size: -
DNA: TGTGCCACCAGCACTTGGGGACAGGGCTCCTACGAGCAGTACTTC
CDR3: CATSTWGQGSYEQYF

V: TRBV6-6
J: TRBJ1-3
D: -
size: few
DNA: TGTGCCAGCACCGATAAACGGGGCTCTGGAAACACCATATATTTT
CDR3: CASTDKRGSGNTIYF

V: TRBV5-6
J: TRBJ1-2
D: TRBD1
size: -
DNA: TGTGCCAGCAGCGAGGGGACAGCCGTCTATGGCTACACCTTC
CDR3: CASSEGTAVYGYTF

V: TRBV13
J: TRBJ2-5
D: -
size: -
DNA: TGTGCCAGCAGCTTAAGCCGTTGGGAGACCCAGTACTTC
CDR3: CASSLSRWETQYF

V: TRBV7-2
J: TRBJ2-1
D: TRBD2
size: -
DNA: TGTGCCAGCAGCTCCCTGGGGGGGAATGAGCAGTTCTTC
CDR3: CASSSLGGNEQFF

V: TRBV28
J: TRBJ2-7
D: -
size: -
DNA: TGTGCCAGCAGTTCTACGGGGACCTACGAGCAGTACTTC
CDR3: CASSSTGTYEQYF

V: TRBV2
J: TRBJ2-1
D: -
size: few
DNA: TGTGCCAGCAAAAGAGGAGCGGATGAGCAGTTCTTC
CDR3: CASKRGADEQFF

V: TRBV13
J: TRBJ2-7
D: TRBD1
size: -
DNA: TGTGCCAGCAGCTTGACCGGGACAGGGACCTACGAGCAGTACTTC
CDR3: CASSLTGTGTYEQYF

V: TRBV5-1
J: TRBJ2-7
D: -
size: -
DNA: TGCGCCAGCAGCTTGGAGGTGAGGACAGCTGGCTCCGAGCAGTACTTC
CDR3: CASSLEVRTAGSEQYF

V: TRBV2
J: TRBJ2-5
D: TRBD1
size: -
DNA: TGTGCCAGCAGTGTGGGACAGGGGGCGCGAAAGCAGTACTTC
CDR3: CASSVGQGARKQYF

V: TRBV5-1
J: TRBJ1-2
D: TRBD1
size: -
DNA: TGCGCCAGCAGCTCCGGGACAGCTTTAGCTAACTATGGCTACACCTTC
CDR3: CASSSGTALANYGYTF

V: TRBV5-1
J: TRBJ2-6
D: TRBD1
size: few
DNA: TGCGCCAGCAGCCTGGGACAGGCCAGCTCTGGGGCCAACGTCCTGACTTTC
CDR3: CASSLGQASSGANVLTF

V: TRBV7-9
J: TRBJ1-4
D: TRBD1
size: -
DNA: TGTGCCAGCAGCCACCCGACAGGGGAGAATGAAAAACTGTTTTTT
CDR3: CASSHPTGENEKLFF